One and the same sample provided the 24 T cell receptor beta chains below, sequenced in a study of T cell repertoires in cytomegalovirus infection (dated by TCRdb to the late 2010s). Instrument on record: Illumina HiSeq 1500. TCRdb trimmed public reads at Q25 via fastp, called clones via MiXCR and kept in-frame beta chains. Records with the same CDR3 protein are collapsed into one entry carrying the most frequent genes and DNA. Present in this sample are 250,000 to 300,000 distinct CDR3 sequences, 25% of which were seen just once. The top ten constitute roughly 14% of the sample. The sequenced material came from PBMCs. These receptor sequences come from a human donor in good health (CMV status not recorded). Some clones in this sample may be carry-over from other donors' samples.

The chain links TRBV20-1 to TRBJ2-6; D remains unclear. Germline-derived CDR1 and CDR2 are DFQATT and SNEGSKA (reference sequence). Trimming pared 2 bases from V and 4 bases from J, leaving 9 bases between. The CDR3 sequence is 14 residues long. The CDR3 sequence is CSARQSRGANVLTF. In DNA form, the CDR3 reads TGCAGTGCTAGACAGAGTCGCGGGGCCAACGTCCTGACTTTC.

The V gene is TRBV7-4, the J gene TRBJ2-7; D is unclear. Germline CDR1 is SGHVT and CDR2 is SQSDAQ. Between the trimmed V and J ends, which lost 3 bases and 7 bases, there was a span of 13 bases. The CDR3 loop spans 13 amino acids. The CDR3 DNA is TGTGCCAGCAGCTTCGGGCCCCGGTTGGAGCAGTACTTC. Protein sequence: CASSFGPRLEQYF.

The chain recombines TRBV6-5 with TRBJ2-1; 9 bases align to TRBD1. The J segment lost 7 bases and the V segment lost 2 bases, leaving 6 bases of the junction unmatched. Germline V CDR1 and CDR2: MNHEY, SVGAGI. The CDR3 is made up of 15 amino acids. CDR3: CASSYLGTGRNEQFF. The CDR3 bases are TGTGCCAGCAGTTACCTCGGGACAGGGAGAAATGAGCAGTTCTTC.

The chain employs TRBV20-1 and TRBJ2-3, with TRBD2 identical over 10 bases. The CDR3 contains 16 residues. CDR1 DFQATT and CDR2 SNEGSKA come from the germline V gene (reference sequence). J lost 5 bases, V lost 0 bases, and 8 bases had no gene match. CDR3 nucleotides: TGCAGTGCTAGAGATAGGCTAGCGGGAGACGGAGATACGCAGTATTTT. Residues: CSARDRLAGDGDTQYF.

The CDR3 DNA is TGTGCCAGCAGTGAGCTCTTAACAGGGGGCGATGAGACCCAGTACTTC. Translating gives CASSELLTGGDETQYF. The rearrangement joins TRBV25-1 to TRBJ2-5; 9 bases agree with TRBD1. The CDR3 is 16 amino acids. V was clipped by 3 bases and J by 5 bases; unmatched bases: 10. Germline assignment: CDR1 MGHDK and CDR2 SYGVNS.

This rearrangement joins TRBV6-2 or TRBV6-3 to TRBJ2-3; 9 nucleotides agree with TRBD2. J gave up 2 bases and V 0 bases, and 6 bases lay outside the gene matches. The CDR3 runs 17 residues. Germline CDR1 reads MNHEY; CDR2 reads SVGEGT. As DNA, the CDR3 is TGTGCCAGCAGTTACTCGAGTAGCGGGGGTCCCACAGATACGCAGTATTTT. This encodes CASSYSSSGGPTDTQYF.

This clonotype was counted at least ten times. This chain joins TRBV11-2 and TRBJ2-3, with unresolved D. The CDR3 has 15 residues. Germline CDR1 is SGHAT and CDR2 is FQNNGV. Trimming took off 5 bases at V and 0 bases at J, with 12 bases between the two ends. This CDR3 reads CASSGSGASTDTQYF. The CDR3 DNA follows: TGTGCCAGCAGCGGCTCGGGCGCCAGCACAGATACGCAGTATTTT.

This chain uses TRBV28 with TRBJ2-7; 7 positions match TRBD1. V lost 6 bases, J lost 0 bases, and 8 bases stayed unmatched. The CDR3 is 15 residues long. Germline CDR1 is MDHEN and CDR2 is SYDVKM. CDR3 loop: CASSRSGGSSYEQYF. The CDR3 DNA is TGTGCCAGCAGCAGATCAGGGGGAAGCTCCTACGAGCAGTACTTC.

Many counts were recorded for this clonotype. The chain is built from TRBV7-2 and TRBJ1-3, with D tentatively TRBD1 (5 bases). The CDR3 has 16 residues. Germline assignment: CDR1 SGHTA and CDR2 FQGNSA. V lost 1 base and J 2 bases, leaving 12 bases between the germline ends. CDR3 DNA: TGTGCCAGCAGCTTAGGGGGGTGGCAAACTGGAAACACCATATATTTT. Translating gives CASSLGGWQTGNTIYF.

This clonotype was counted a few times. The rearrangement joins TRBV7-6 to TRBJ1-4, with D perhaps TRBD1 (5 bases). This CDR3 has 15 amino acids. Germline V gene data show CDR1 as SGHVS and CDR2 as FNYEAQ. The ends were cut back, 1 base at V and 0 bases at J, with 6 bases in the middle. DNA for the CDR3: TGTGCCAGCAGCTTAGGCAGGGCAACTAATGAAAAACTGTTTTTT. It yields the protein CASSLGRATNEKLFF. Drawing the rest from reference TRBV7-6 and TRBJ1-4, the complete variable domain is GAGVSQSPRYKVTKRGQDVALRCDPISGHVSLYWYRQALGQGPEFLTYFNYEAQQDKSGLPNDRFSAERPEGSISTLTIQRTEQRDSAMYRCASSLGRATNEKLFFGSGTQLSVL.

The rearrangement links TRBV14 to TRBJ2-1, with TRBD2 identical over 7 bases. Germline-derived CDR1 and CDR2 are SGHDN and FVKESK. V was pared by 1 base and J by 2 bases, with 2 bases of the junction left unmatched. CDR3 size: 15 residues. CDR3 in DNA: TGTGCCAGCAGCCAAGTGGCGGGGGCCTACAATGAGCAGTTCTTC. Encoded protein: CASSQVAGAYNEQFF.

There are a few counts of this clonotype. V and J are TRBV7-2 and TRBJ1-2, with D unresolved. Germline V lookup: CDR1 SGHTA, CDR2 FQGNSA. CDR3 length equals 15 residues. V shed 5 bases and J shed 4 bases, with 17 bases lying between them. The CDR3 region is CASSPPPVDLYGYTF. The CDR3 DNA is TGTGCCAGCAGCCCGCCCCCAGTGGACCTCTATGGCTACACCTTC.

This chain links TRBV2 with TRBJ1-6, with TRBD1 matching over 8 bases. Germline trimming cut 6 bases from V and 9 bases from J; bases unmatched to any gene: 4. This CDR3 spans 13 amino acids. Germline V gene lookup returns CDR1 SNHLY and CDR2 FYNNEI. CDR3 protein: CASRDRAGSPLHF. Here the CDR3 DNA reads TGTGCCAGCAGGGACAGGGCGGGTTCACCCCTCCACTTT.

The chain carries TRBV27 and TRBJ2-2; D may match TRBD1 or TRBD2 (5 bases each). Germline assignment: CDR1 MNHEY and CDR2 SMNVEV (reference sequence). Trimming left V 2 bases short and J 1 base short, with 11 bases between. The CDR3 is made up of 16 amino acids. The CDR3 region is CASSLLGTLNTGELFF. For the CDR3, the DNA is TGTGCCAGCAGTTTACTCGGGACCCTGAACACCGGGGAGCTGTTTTTT.

This clonotype was counted a few times. This chain uses TRBV28 with TRBJ2-7; 9 bases line up with TRBD1. The germline gives CDR1 MDHEN, CDR2 SYDVKM. The CDR3 is made up of 14 amino acids. V shed 6 bases, J shed 3 bases, and the junction held 6 bases outside the gene matches. DNA of the CDR3: TGTGCCAGCAGGACAGGGGGTAGGGACTACGAGCAGTACTTC. Translating gives CASRTGGRDYEQYF. Drawing the rest from reference TRBV28 and TRBJ2-7, the complete variable domain is DVKVTQSSRYLVKRTGEKVFLECVQDMDHENMFWYRQDPGLGLRLIYFSYDVKMKEKGDIPEGYSVSREKKERFSLILESASTNQTSMYLCASRTGGRDYEQYFGPGTRLTVT.

This clonotype was observed many times. The chain links TRBV27 to TRBJ2-7; maybe TRBD1 (5 bases). CDR1 and CDR2 from the germline V gene are MNHEY and SMNVEV (reference sequence). The CDR3 loop spans 13 amino acids. V lost 3 bases and J 3 bases, leaving 9 bases between the germline ends. CDR3 residues: CASSFRTNYEQYF. The CDR3 nucleotides are TGTGCCAGCAGTTTTCGGACAAACTACGAGCAGTACTTC.

This clonotype was detected ten times or more. The V gene is TRBV6-1, the J gene TRBJ2-1, with 11 bases lining up with TRBD2. The CDR3 runs to 15 residues. V lost 5 bases, J lost 5 bases, and 5 bases stayed unmatched. Germline assignment: CDR1 MNHNS and CDR2 SASEGT. The CDR3 spells CASSFVAGGDNEQFF. In DNA form, the CDR3 reads TGTGCCAGCAGTTTTGTAGCGGGGGGGGACAATGAGCAGTTCTTC.

This clonotype was observed at least ten times. The J gene is TRBJ1-6, the V gene TRBV6-5; 7 bases line up with TRBD1. The CDR3 runs to 14 residues. Trimming removed 6 bases from V and 8 bases from J; junction bases left unmatched: 7. Germline CDR1 is MNHEY and CDR2 is SVGAGI. CDR3 sequence reads: CASSPDRAYSPLHF. CDR3 nucleotides: TGTGCCAGCAGCCCCGACAGGGCATATTCACCCCTCCACTTT.

This clonotype is a singleton in its sample. The chain has TRBV9 and TRBJ1-6; 9 bases are shared with TRBD1. CDR1 is SGDLS, CDR2 YYNGEE, per germline. This CDR3 has 15 amino acids. The J segment lost 11 bases and the V segment lost 0 bases, leaving 6 bases of the junction unmatched. CDR3 in DNA: TGTGCCAGCAGCGTAGTGGGACAGGGAAGGACACCCCTCCACTTT. This translates into CASSVVGQGRTPLHF.

The V call is TRBV12-3 or TRBV12-4, the J call TRBJ2-5, with 10 bases matching TRBD1. CDR3 length: 14 amino acids. V was pared by 4 bases and J by 7 bases, with 6 bases of the junction left unmatched. CDR3 nucleotides: TGTGCCAGCAGTTACGACAGGGGGCGGGGGACCCAGTACTTC. This translates into CASSYDRGRGTQYF.

At least ten counts were recorded for this clonotype. The J gene is TRBJ2-1, the V gene TRBV5-6, with 13 bases matching TRBD2. The V and J ends lost 0 bases and 0 bases, in that order; junction bases with no gene match: 0. The CDR3 length is 17 residues. Germline assignment: CDR1 SGHDT and CDR2 YYEEEE. The CDR3 region has the DNA TGTGCCAGCAGCTTGGGACTAGCGGGGGGCTCCTACAATGAGCAGTTCTTC. It codes for CASSLGLAGGSYNEQFF.

This clonotype was observed a few times. The chain recombines TRBV28 with TRBJ2-5; D may match TRBD1 or TRBD2 (5 bases each). The V and J ends lost 7 bases and 2 bases respectively, with 17 bases between them. The germline gives CDR1 MDHEN, CDR2 SYDVKM. This CDR3 has 15 amino acids. This chain's CDR3 is CASTPSGRLQETQYF. As DNA, the CDR3 is TGTGCCAGCACCCCGTCGGGGCGGCTTCAAGAGACCCAGTACTTC.

In its sample, this clonotype was seen once. The V call is TRBV20-1, the J call TRBJ1-5; the D is unclear. Trimming stripped 6 bases from V and 0 bases from J, with 15 bases between. Looked up from germline, CDR1 is DFQATT and CDR2 is SNEGSKA (reference sequence). There are 15 residues in the CDR3. CDR3 nucleotide sequence: TGCAGTGCCGAGACCGGCGGATATAGCAATCAGCCCCAGCATTTT. It encodes CSAETGGYSNQPQHF.

This clonotype has at least ten counts. This chain links TRBV7-2 with TRBJ1-3; D is ambiguous. This CDR3 spans 13 amino acids. Germline V gives CDR1 SGHTA, CDR2 FQGNSA. Deletions cut 7 bases from V and 10 bases from J, with 17 bases between. In nucleotides, the CDR3 is TGTGCCAGCAACACCATGGTTGGGGAGACCATATATTTT. Residues: CASNTMVGETIYF. The complete variable domain, with remaining parts taken from reference TRBV7-2 and TRBJ1-3, reads GAGVSQSPSNKVTEKGKDVELRCDPISGHTALYWYRQSLGQGLEFLIYFQGNSAPDKSGLPSDRFSAERTGGSVSTLTIQRTQQEDSAVYLCASNTMVGETIYFGEGSWLTVV.